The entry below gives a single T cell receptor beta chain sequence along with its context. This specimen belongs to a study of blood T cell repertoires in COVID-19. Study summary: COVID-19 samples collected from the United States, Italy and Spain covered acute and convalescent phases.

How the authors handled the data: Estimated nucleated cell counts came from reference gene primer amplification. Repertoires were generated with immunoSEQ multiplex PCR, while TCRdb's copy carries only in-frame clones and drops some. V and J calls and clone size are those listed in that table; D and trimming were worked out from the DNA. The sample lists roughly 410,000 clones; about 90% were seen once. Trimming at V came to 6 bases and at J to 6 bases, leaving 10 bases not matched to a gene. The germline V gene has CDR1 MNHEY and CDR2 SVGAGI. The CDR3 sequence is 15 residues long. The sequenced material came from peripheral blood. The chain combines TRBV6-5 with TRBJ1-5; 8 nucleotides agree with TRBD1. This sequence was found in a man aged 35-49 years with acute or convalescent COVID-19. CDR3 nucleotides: TGTGCCAGCAGCTACGACAGGGGACACTCTCAGCCCCAGCATTTT. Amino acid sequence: CASSYDRGHSQPQHF.